Listed here is a single T cell receptor beta chain. Its specificity is unknown. Each patient experienced a relapse that followed autologous stem cell transplantation, and brentuximab vedotin exposure varied. The patients, who had relapsed/refractory classical Hodgkin lymphoma, achieved best responses of complete response, partial response or progressive disease. This sample is part of a study of PD-1 blockade in classical Hodgkin lymphoma. Across the study: Patients had nivolumab dosed at 3 mg/kg, delivered intravenously every 2 weeks.

The CDR3 totals 14 residues. The J segment lost 9 bases and the V segment lost 2 bases, leaving 7 bases of the junction unmatched. Clones were sequenced by immunoSEQ multiplex PCR, and TCRdb holds only the in-frame ones, with some missing. Of about 110,000 clones in the sample, roughly nine tenths are singletons; the top ten hold just under 20%. General study findings and limits: Patients newly diagnosed and complete responders had comparable baseline diversity. TCR diversity rose significantly by C4D1 in CD4+ but not CD8+ cells.

The chain combines TRBV23-1 with TRBJ2-7, with 10 bases that match TRBD1. TRBV23-1 is given ORF status, its function remaining uncertain. This TCR derives from a human donor with classical Hodgkin lymphoma. The sequencing here drew on peripheral blood mononuclear cells (PBMCs), taken before the second cycle of nivolumab. The CDR3 protein is CASSQPDRGLGQYF. The CDR3 DNA is TGCGCCAGCAGTCAACCGGACAGGGGGTTGGGGCAGTACTTC.